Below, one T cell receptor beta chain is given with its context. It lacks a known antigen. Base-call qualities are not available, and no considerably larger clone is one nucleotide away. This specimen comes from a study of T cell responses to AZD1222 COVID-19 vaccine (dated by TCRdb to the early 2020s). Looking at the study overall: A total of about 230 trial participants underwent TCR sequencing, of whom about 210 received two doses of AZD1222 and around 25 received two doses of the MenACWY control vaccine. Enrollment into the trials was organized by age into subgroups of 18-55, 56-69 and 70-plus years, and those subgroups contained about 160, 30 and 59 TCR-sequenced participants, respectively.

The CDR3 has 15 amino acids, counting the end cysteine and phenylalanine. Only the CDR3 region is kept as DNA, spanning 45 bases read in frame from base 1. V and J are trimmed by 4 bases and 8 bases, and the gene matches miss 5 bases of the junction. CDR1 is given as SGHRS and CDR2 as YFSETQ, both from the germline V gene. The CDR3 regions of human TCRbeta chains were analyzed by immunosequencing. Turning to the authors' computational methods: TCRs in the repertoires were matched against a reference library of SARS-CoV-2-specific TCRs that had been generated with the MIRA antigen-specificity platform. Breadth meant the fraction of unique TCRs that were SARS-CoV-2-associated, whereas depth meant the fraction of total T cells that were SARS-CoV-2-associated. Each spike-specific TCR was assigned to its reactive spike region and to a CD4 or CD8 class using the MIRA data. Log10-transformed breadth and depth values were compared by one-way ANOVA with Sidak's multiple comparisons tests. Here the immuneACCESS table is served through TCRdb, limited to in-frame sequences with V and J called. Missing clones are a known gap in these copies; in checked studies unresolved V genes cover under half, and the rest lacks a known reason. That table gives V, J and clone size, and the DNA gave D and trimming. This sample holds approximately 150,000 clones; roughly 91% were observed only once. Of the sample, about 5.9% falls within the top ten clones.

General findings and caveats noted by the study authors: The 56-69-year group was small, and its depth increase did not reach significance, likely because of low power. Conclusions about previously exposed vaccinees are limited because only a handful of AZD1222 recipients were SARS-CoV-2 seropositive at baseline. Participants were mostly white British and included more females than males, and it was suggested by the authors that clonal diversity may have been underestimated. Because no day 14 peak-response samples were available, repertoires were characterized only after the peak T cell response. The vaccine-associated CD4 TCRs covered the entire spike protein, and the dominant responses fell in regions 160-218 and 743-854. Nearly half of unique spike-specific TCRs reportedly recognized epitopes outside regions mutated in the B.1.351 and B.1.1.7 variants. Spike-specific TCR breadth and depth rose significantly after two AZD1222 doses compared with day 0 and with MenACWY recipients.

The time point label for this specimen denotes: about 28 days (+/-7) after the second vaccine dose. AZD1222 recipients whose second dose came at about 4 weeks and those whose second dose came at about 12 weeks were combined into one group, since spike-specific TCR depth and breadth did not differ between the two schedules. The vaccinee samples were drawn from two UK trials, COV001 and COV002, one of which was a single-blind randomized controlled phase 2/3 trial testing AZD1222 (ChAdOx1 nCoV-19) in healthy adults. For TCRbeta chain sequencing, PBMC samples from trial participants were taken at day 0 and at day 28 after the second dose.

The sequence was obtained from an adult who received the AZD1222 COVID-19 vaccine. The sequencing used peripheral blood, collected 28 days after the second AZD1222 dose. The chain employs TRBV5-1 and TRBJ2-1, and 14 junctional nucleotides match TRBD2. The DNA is TGCGCCAGCAGCCCGGGACTAGCGGGGGTTGATGAGCAGTTCTTC. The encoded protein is CASSPGLAGVDEQFF.